This TCR beta chain derives from a study of identical twins. The CDR3 loop spans 15 amino acids. V lost 5 bases and J lost 1, with 14 bases in between. The germline V gene has CDR1 SNHLY and CDR2 FYNNEI. Study results and caveats: Researchers reported weaker excess twin sharing in beta out-of-frame sequences. Interpretation of the results relied on cross-sectional statistical analysis and not on following the same donors. Twin pairs' shared out-of-frame alpha sequences were enriched in low generation probability.

One entry per CDR3 protein, called by TCRdb with MiXCR from the 5' RACE reads. The data hold hundreds of thousands of distinct CDR3 sequences, with 6% to 6.5% observed a single time. In its sample, this clonotype was seen many times. Its antigen is undetermined. In every case, the donor was a healthy Caucasian. Sequencing was done on a sample of naive T cells sorted from blood. The clonotype originates from a man between 18 and 35 years old in good health. The chain employs TRBV2 and TRBJ1-1; the D gene is possibly TRBD1 (6 bases). The chain's CDR3 is CASSQYGTRNTEAFF. In DNA form, the CDR3 reads TGTGCCAGCAGTCAGTACGGGACAAGGAACACTGAAGCTTTCTTT.